This TCR beta chain was found in a study of tissue T cells after allogeneic stem cell transplantation. Study background: Several unmodified and three CD34-selected T-cell-depleted grafts went to graft-versus-host disease patients. Study-level results: Only a limited share of tissue TCRs appeared in blood or spleen.

Steroid-refractory graft-versus-host disease after allogeneic hematopoietic cell transplant qualified adults for prospective research-autopsy enrollment. Data came from immunoSEQ multiplex PCR; TCRdb stores just in-frame clones and leaves some out. This table holds some 1,500 clones, 85% found once. The germline CDR1 and CDR2 sequences are MDHEN and SYDVKM. CDR3 length equals 12 residues. With 8 bases removed from V and 3 bases from J, the gap between germline ends came to 11 bases. Note on this clone: Antigen: not known.

This sequence originates from a male patient aged 60 or older with steroid-refractory graft-versus-host disease after an allogeneic stem cell transplant. Part of the T cells may come from the graft donor. This chain links TRBV28 with TRBJ2-7; D remains ambiguous. This sample comprised liver tissue, obtained at autopsy. CDR3: CASDGSDYEQYF. The DNA of the CDR3 is TGTGCCAGCGACGGGTCCGACTACGAGCAGTACTTC.